The 31 T cell receptor beta chains reported below all come from one sample, sequenced in a study of response to subunit inactivated influenza vaccine. MiXCR, run by TCRdb on the RT-PCR reads, gives a single entry per CDR3 protein. Of under 950,000 distinct CDR3 sequences detected, around 20% appear once; the ten largest clones hold roughly a tenth. This sample comprised PBMCs from blood, obtained around 5 days after vaccination. These receptors all come from a man aged 50 to 59 who received an inactivated influenza vaccine.

This sequence joins TRBV12-3 or TRBV12-4 and TRBJ1-3; D unresolved. The CDR3 covers 12 residues. Trimming pared 7 bases from V and 9 bases from J, leaving 13 bases between. The CDR3 sequence: CASTTGLATIYF. For the CDR3, the DNA is TGTGCCAGCACCACCGGGCTCGCCACCATATATTTT.

This clonotype was detected only a few times. The chain carries TRBV6-2 or TRBV6-3 and TRBJ2-1; 10 bases match TRBD1. CDR1 and CDR2 (germline): MNHEY, SVGEGT. CDR3 length equals 14 residues. With 7 bases clipped from V and 5 bases from J, the junction kept 5 bases outside the gene matches. The CDR3 reads CASIPDRGHNEQFF. The CDR3 DNA reads TGTGCCAGCATCCCCGACAGGGGGCACAATGAGCAGTTCTTC.

The rearrangement uses TRBV5-1 and TRBJ2-7, with D perhaps matching TRBD1 (6 bases). CDR3 length: 15 amino acids. Germline V gene lookup returns CDR1 SGHRS and CDR2 YFSETQ. V lost 0 bases to trimming and J lost 1 base, with 11 bases between them. In DNA, the CDR3 is TGCGCCAGCAGCTTGGACATCGACAGGTCCTACGAGCAGTACTTC. This encodes CASSLDIDRSYEQYF.

The chain couples TRBV6-2 or TRBV6-3 to TRBJ2-1; TRBD2 aligns across 14 bases. V gave up 3 bases and J gave up 8 bases; unmatched junction bases: 9. This CDR3 has 17 residues. Germline CDR1 MNHEY, CDR2 SVGEGT. The CDR3 DNA follows: TGTGCCAGCAGTTATCCTCCCGGGACTAGCGGGAGTTATGAGCAGTTCTTC. Translated, it gives CASSYPPGTSGSYEQFF.

The V gene is TRBV4-2, the J gene TRBJ1-1, with D unclear. V lost 2 bases to trimming and J lost 2 bases, with 15 bases between them. Germline assignment: CDR1 LGHNA and CDR2 YNFKEQ. The CDR3 covers 16 residues. The CDR3 DNA reads TGTGCCAGCAGCCAACATGGTAGGGCAGCTAACACTGAAGCTTTCTTT. It encodes CASSQHGRAANTEAFF.

The V gene is TRBV4-1, the J gene TRBJ2-2, with D unclear. Between the trimmed V and J ends, which lost 1 base and 6 bases, there was a span of 15 bases. This CDR3 is built from 16 residues. In germline, CDR1 is MGHRA, CDR2 YSYEKL. The DNA of the CDR3 is TGCGCCAGCAGCCAAGCGGGCGGTTTGAAGTCCGGGGAGCTGTTTTTT. It specifies CASSQAGGLKSGELFF.

In this sample, this clonotype turned up many times. The chain has TRBV7-3 and TRBJ2-1; TRBD2 matches at 9 bases. The germline V gene has CDR1 SGHTA and CDR2 FQGTGA. J was trimmed by 5 bases and V by 2 bases; bases with no gene match: 4. The CDR3 has 15 residues. The CDR3 coding sequence is TGTGCCAGCAGCTTAGGAAGCGGGGGGAACAATGAGCAGTTCTTC. Translation: CASSLGSGGNNEQFF.

This clonotype was seen a few times. The genes are TRBV12-3 or TRBV12-4 and TRBJ2-5; 7 positions agree with TRBD1. Trimming took 5 bases from V and 0 from J; bases not matched to a gene: 6. The CDR3 contains 15 residues. This chain's CDR3 is CASSQQGTYQETQYF. The CDR3 DNA follows: TGTGCCAGCAGTCAACAGGGGACGTACCAAGAGACCCAGTACTTC.

About this clonotype: It is likely a read error, because the conserved phenylalanine at the end of the CDR3 is missing. The chain couples TRBV12-3 or TRBV12-4 to TRBJ2-5; the D is unclear. Trimming took off 4 bases at V and 1 base at J, with 4 bases between the two ends. This CDR3 comprises 12 residues. The CDR3 loop is CASSSGQETQYL. Here the CDR3 DNA reads TGTGCCAGCAGTTCGGGCCAAGAGACCCAGTACTTG.

The table lists this clonotype with a few counts. The chain carries TRBV4-2 and TRBJ1-2; no firm D call. Germline lookup yields CDR1 LGHNA and CDR2 YNFKEQ. This CDR3 is built from 15 residues. The V and J ends lost 1 base and 4 bases respectively, with 13 bases between them. CDR3 bases: TGTGCCAGCAGCCAAGCAGGCCCTAGGCCCTATGGCTACACCTTC. Protein: CASSQAGPRPYGYTF.

This clonotype was observed a few times. CDR3 coding DNA: TGTGCCAGCAACTGGCTAGCGGATACGCAGTATTTT. Protein product: CASNWLADTQYF. The chain couples TRBV28 to TRBJ2-3; D is perhaps TRBD2 (6 bases). The CDR3 is 12 residues long. The germline V and J ends were trimmed by 7 bases and 6 bases, with 11 bases remaining between them. The germline V gene encodes CDR1 MDHEN and CDR2 SYDVKM.

This clonotype was counted only a few times. The J gene is TRBJ2-2, the V gene TRBV10-3; D may be TRBD2 (6 bases). Germline loops: CDR1 ENHRY, CDR2 SYGVKD. There are 16 residues in the CDR3. V gave up 0 bases and J gave up 5 bases, with 13 bases separating them. The CDR3: CAISESIRAGTGELFF. CDR3 coding DNA: TGTGCCATCAGTGAGTCGATCCGGGCGGGGACCGGGGAGCTGTTTTTT.

The sample holds a few counts of this clonotype. The J gene is TRBJ2-4, the V gene TRBV12-3 or TRBV12-4; 11 nucleotides line up with TRBD1. The V and J ends lost 0 bases and 5 bases, in that order; junction bases with no gene match: 3. The CDR3 is 16 residues long. CDR3 protein: CASSLARTGGENIQYF. As DNA, the CDR3 is TGTGCCAGCAGTTTAGCGAGGACAGGGGGCGAAAACATTCAGTACTTC.

This clonotype was seen only a few times. J is TRBJ2-7 and V is TRBV5-4, with D unclear. Germline-derived CDR1 and CDR2 are SGHNT and YYREEE (reference sequence). This CDR3 region has 12 residues. Trimming removed 3 bases at V and 6 bases at J, with 10 bases between. The CDR3 protein is CASSSTEVEQYF. DNA of the CDR3: TGTGCCAGCAGCTCTACAGAAGTCGAGCAGTACTTC.

V usage is TRBV7-2 and J usage is TRBJ2-1; a possible D gene is TRBD2 (6 bases). The germline gives CDR1 SGHTA, CDR2 FQGNSA. Trimming cost V 5 bases and J 4 bases, with 18 bases left between them. This CDR3 contains 16 residues. CDR3: CASSPRRRDRYNEQFF. CDR3 DNA sequence: TGTGCCAGCAGCCCCCGTCGGAGGGACCGTTACAATGAGCAGTTCTTC. The variable domain in full, completed from reference TRBV7-2 and TRBJ2-1, reads GAGVSQSPSNKVTEKGKDVELRCDPISGHTALYWYRQSLGQGLEFLIYFQGNSAPDKSGLPSDRFSAERTGGSVSTLTIQRTQQEDSAVYLCASSPRRRDRYNEQFFGPGTRLTVL.

This sequence joins TRBV7-2 and TRBJ2-3; 8 nucleotides align to TRBD1. The V segment lost 5 bases and the J segment 6 bases; nucleotides outside the gene matches: 7. This CDR3 is built from 14 residues. Germline CDR1 SGHTA, CDR2 FQGNSA. CDR3 nucleotides: TGTGCCAGCAGCCACGGGGACAGGAAGGATACGCAGTATTTT. Its protein is CASSHGDRKDTQYF.

This clonotype showed up just a few times. The chain carries TRBV18 and TRBJ2-7, with 8 bases fitting TRBD1. This CDR3 has 13 residues. CDR1 and CDR2 (germline): KGHSH, LQKENI. Trimming cost V 3 bases and J 8 bases; bases outside gene matches: 6. The CDR3: CASSPRDRPKQYF. The CDR3 region has the DNA TGTGCCAGCTCACCCCGGGACAGGCCTAAGCAGTACTTC.

This sequence joins TRBV6-1 and TRBJ1-5, with D hard to call. The CDR3 sequence is 16 residues long. V was clipped by 5 bases and J by 0 bases, with 14 bases between them. The germline CDR1 and CDR2 sequences are MNHNS and SASEGT. The CDR3 region is CASSLKPHISNQPQHF. CDR3 coding DNA: TGTGCCAGCAGTCTGAAGCCGCACATTAGCAATCAGCCCCAGCATTTT.

The rearrangement joins TRBV6-1 to TRBJ1-2; 7 bases line up with TRBD1. J lost 7 bases, V lost 5 bases, and 10 bases had no gene match. The CDR3 runs to 14 residues. Per germline, CDR1 MNHNS and CDR2 SASEGT. The CDR3, as DNA: TGTGCCAGCAGTCAGACAGGGAGTTTAGTTGGCTACACCTTC. It specifies CASSQTGSLVGYTF.

The CDR3 spells CASRAGGANVLTF. The CDR3 DNA follows: TGTGCCAGTAGGGCGGGTGGGGCCAACGTCCTGACTTTC. The rearrangement links TRBV28 to TRBJ2-6; a possible D gene is TRBD2 (5 bases). V was shortened by 9 bases and J by 3 bases, with 9 bases between the two germline ends. Germline V CDR1 and CDR2: MDHEN, SYDVKM. This CDR3 has 13 residues.

This clonotype was counted between two and nine times. The chain is built from TRBV10-3 and TRBJ2-2; no definite D call. V dropped 3 bases and J dropped 2 bases, with 7 bases sitting between them. CDR3 length equals 14 residues. Germline V gene sequence: CDR1 ENHRY, CDR2 SYGVKD. The CDR3 reads CAISDDTNTGELFF. CDR3 DNA sequence: TGTGCCATCAGTGATGACACCAACACCGGGGAGCTGTTTTTT.

This clonotype occurred a few times. V gene TRBV20-1 combines with J gene TRBJ2-1; the match to TRBD2 covers 8 bases. With 5 bases clipped from V and 2 bases from J, the junction kept 5 bases outside the gene matches. Per the germline V gene, CDR1 is DFQATT and CDR2 is SNEGSKA (reference sequence). The CDR3 totals 14 residues. CDR3 amino acids: CSAPRGGPYNEQFF. In DNA, the CDR3 is TGCAGTGCTCCTCGGGGGGGCCCCTACAATGAGCAGTTCTTC.

The J gene is TRBJ2-7, the V gene TRBV12-3 or TRBV12-4, with D unclear. The CDR3 runs to 12 residues. With 6 bases removed from V and 7 bases from J, the gap between germline ends came to 13 bases. CDR3 residues: CASSPNIFEQYF. CDR3 in DNA: TGTGCCAGCAGCCCCAACATATTTGAGCAGTACTTC.

This clonotype was counted a few times. This chain connects TRBV20-1 to TRBJ2-1; no clear D gene. The CDR3 spans 16 residues. In germline, CDR1 is DFQATT, CDR2 SNEGSKA (reference sequence). Trimming removed 4 bases at V and 0 bases at J, with 16 bases between. CDR3 DNA sequence: TGCAGTGCTACACTACTCCTGCAAAGCTCCTACAATGAGCAGTTCTTC. This sequence encodes CSATLLLQSSYNEQFF.

This clonotype was picked up one time. V and J are TRBV7-9 and TRBJ2-5; 13 bases line up with TRBD2. CDR3 size: 16 residues. CDR1 is SEHNR, CDR2 FQNEAQ, per germline (reference sequence). Trimming took 8 bases from V and 1 from J; bases not matched to a gene: 7. Here the CDR3 reads CASSRGLAGVQETQYF. CDR3 coding DNA: TGTGCCAGCTCCCGAGGACTAGCGGGGGTCCAAGAGACCCAGTACTTC.

V is TRBV20-1 and J is TRBJ2-7; D not certain. The CDR3 is 13 residues long. Trimming left V 2 bases short and J 3 bases short, with 11 bases between. Germline V gene sequence: CDR1 DFQATT, CDR2 SNEGSKA (reference sequence). CDR3 DNA: TGCAGTGCTAGAACCGGGTCTAACTACGAGCAGTACTTC. It translates to CSARTGSNYEQYF.

This clonotype was seen a few times. J is TRBJ2-2 and V is TRBV12-3 or TRBV12-4, with 11 nucleotides matching TRBD2. The CDR3 runs to 15 residues. The V and J ends lost 6 bases and 6 bases, in that order; junction bases with no gene match: 6. CDR3 amino acids: CASRNSGRAPGELFF. As DNA, the CDR3 is TGTGCCAGCAGGAATAGCGGGAGGGCCCCCGGGGAGCTGTTTTTT.

This clonotype was counted only a few times. CDR3 residues: CASSQERYRGSVAAFF. CDR3 sequence (DNA): TGCGCCAGCAGCCAAGAGAGGTACCGGGGGTCAGTGGCAGCTTTCTTT. The genes are TRBV4-3 and TRBJ1-1; maybe TRBD1 (5 bases). This CDR3 has 16 residues. The V end lost 0 bases, the J end lost 10 bases, and 21 bases lay between the germline ends. Germline V CDR1 and CDR2: LGHNA, YSLEER.

V gene TRBV12-3 or TRBV12-4 combines with J gene TRBJ2-3, with D possibly being TRBD2 (5 bases). This CDR3 has 15 residues. Trimming stripped 2 bases from V and 3 bases from J, with 12 bases between. The CDR3 bases are TGTGCCAGCAGTTTAAGACCGAGGGTGACAGATACGCAGTATTTT. Amino acids: CASSLRPRVTDTQYF.

The chain has TRBV20-1 and TRBJ2-7; 9 positions agree with TRBD1. CDR3 length: 13 residues. CDR1 is DFQATT, CDR2 SNEGSKA, per germline (reference sequence). After removal of 6 bases from V and 7 bases from J, the junction contained 10 bases not matched to a gene. CDR3 sequence reads: CSAAGDRVWEQYF. CDR3 nucleotide sequence: TGCAGTGCCGCCGGGGACAGGGTGTGGGAGCAGTACTTC.

The chain carries TRBV29-1 and TRBJ1-1; 7 nucleotides line up with TRBD1. The trim removed 3 bases at V and 1 base at J, leaving 5 bases unmatched. Germline V gene data show CDR1 as SQVTM and CDR2 as ANQGSEA. The CDR3 is made up of 14 amino acids. This chain's CDR3 is CSVDGTVKNTEAFF. CDR3 nucleotide sequence: TGCAGCGTTGACGGGACAGTCAAGAACACTGAAGCTTTCTTT.